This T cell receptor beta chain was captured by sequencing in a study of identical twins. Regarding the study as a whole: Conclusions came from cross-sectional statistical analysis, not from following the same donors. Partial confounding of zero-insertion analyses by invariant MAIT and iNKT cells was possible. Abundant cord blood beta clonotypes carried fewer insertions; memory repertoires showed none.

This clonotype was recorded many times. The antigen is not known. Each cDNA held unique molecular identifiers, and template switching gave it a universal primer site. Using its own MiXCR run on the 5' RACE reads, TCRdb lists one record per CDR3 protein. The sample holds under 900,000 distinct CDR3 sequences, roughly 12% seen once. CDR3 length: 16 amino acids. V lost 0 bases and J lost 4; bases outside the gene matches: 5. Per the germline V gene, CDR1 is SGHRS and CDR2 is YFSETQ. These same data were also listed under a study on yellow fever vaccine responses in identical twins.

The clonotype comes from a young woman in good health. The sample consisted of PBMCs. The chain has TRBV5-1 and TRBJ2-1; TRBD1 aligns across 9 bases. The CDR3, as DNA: TGCGCCAGCAGCTTGGATGGGACAGGGCAATACAATGAGCAGTTCTTC. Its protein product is CASSLDGTGQYNEQFF.